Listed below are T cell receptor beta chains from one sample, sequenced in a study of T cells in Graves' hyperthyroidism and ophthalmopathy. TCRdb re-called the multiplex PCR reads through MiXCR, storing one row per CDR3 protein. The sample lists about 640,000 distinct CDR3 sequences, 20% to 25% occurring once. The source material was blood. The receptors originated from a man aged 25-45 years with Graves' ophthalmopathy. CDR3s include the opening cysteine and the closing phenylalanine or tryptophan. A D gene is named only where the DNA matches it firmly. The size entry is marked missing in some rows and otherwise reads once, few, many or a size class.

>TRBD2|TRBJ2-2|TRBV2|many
TGTGCCAGCAGTGACCCCCCGGGACTAAACACCGGGGAGCTGTTTTTT
CASSDPPGLNTGELFF
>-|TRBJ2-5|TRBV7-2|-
TGTGCCAACAGCCGCACAGGGGGTAGCGGGCCGGGGGAAGAGACCCAGTACTTC
CANSRTGGSGPGEETQYF
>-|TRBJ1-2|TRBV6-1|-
TGTGCCAGCACCGAATTGGGGGGTTCTCCCGTGGGGGGCTACACCTTC
CASTELGGSPVGGYTF
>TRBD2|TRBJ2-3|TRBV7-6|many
TGTGCCAGCAGCTCTACTAGCGGAACCTCGGATACGCAGTATTTT
CASSSTSGTSDTQYF
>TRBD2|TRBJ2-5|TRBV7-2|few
TGTGCCAGCACAAGGGGGGGACTAGCGGGCCAAGAGACCCAGTACTTC
CASTRGGLAGQETQYF
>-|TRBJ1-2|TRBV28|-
TGTGCCAGCAGCCGCCGGGGGTATGGCTACACCTTC
CASSRRGYGYTF
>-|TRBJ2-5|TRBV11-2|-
TGTGCCAGCAGTCCCTTGGCTTCCGAAGAGACCCAGTACTTC
CASSPLASEETQYF
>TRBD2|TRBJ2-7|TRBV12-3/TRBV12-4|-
TGTGCCAGCAGAGTAGCGGGAGAGACCGAGCAGTACTTC
CASRVAGETEQYF
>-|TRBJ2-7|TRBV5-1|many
TGCGCCAGCAGCTTGGACAGCAGCTCCTACGAGCAGTACTTC
CASSLDSSSYEQYF
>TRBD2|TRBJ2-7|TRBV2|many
TGTGCCAGCAGTGACATGGCTAGCGGGAGCTACGAGCAGTACTTC
CASSDMASGSYEQYF
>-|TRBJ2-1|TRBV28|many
TGTGCCAGCAGTGCACCTGAAGGGGGAAATGAGCAGTTCTTC
CASSAPEGGNEQFF
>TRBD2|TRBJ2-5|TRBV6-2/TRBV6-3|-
TGTGCCAGCAGGCGAACGACTAGCGCGACACACTTC
CASRRTTSATHF
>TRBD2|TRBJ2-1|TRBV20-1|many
TGCAGTGCCCAAAAACCCGGGACTAGGGACAATGAGCAGTTCTTC
CSAQKPGTRDNEQFF
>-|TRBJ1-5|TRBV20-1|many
TGCAGTGCTAGAGAAGGAGGGGGGAGCAATCAGCCCCAGCATTTT
CSAREGGGSNQPQHF
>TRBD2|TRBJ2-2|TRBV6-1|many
TGTGCCAGCAGTTCCGGGACTAGGAACACCGGGGAGCTGTTTTTT
CASSSGTRNTGELFF
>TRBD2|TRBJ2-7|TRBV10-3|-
TGTGCCATCAGTGAGTCCGGGACTAGCGGGTTCTACGAGCAGTACTTC
CAISESGTSGFYEQYF
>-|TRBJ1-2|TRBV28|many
TGTGCCAGCAGTTACAGCTATGGCTACACCTTC
CASSYSYGYTF
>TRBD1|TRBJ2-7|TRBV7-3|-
TGTGCCAGCAGCCACGGACAGGGGGCGAACGAGCAGTACTTC
CASSHGQGANEQYF
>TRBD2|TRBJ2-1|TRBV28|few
TGTGCCAGCAGTTTATCCCCTGCTAGCGGGACCTACAATGAGCAGTTCTTC
CASSLSPASGTYNEQFF
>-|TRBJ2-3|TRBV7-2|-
TGTGCCAGCAGCACACTAGGTTTGGCAGATACGCAGTATTTT
CASSTLGLADTQYF
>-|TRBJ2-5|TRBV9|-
TGTGCCAGCAGCGTAGGGCGGTCGGGGCTAGAGACCCAGTACTTC
CASSVGRSGLETQYF
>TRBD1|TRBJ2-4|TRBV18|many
TGTGCCAGCTCCTCCTGGGACAGGGGAGCCAAAAACATTCAGTACTTC
CASSSWDRGAKNIQYF
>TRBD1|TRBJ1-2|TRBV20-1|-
TGCAGTGCTAGAGATTATTTTAGCTCGGGACAGGGCCGTATTAACTATGGCTACACCTTC
CSARDYFSSGQGRINYGYTF
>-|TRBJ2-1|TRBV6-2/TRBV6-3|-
TGTGCCAGCAGTCGAGGGGAGCAGTTCTTC
CASSRGEQFF
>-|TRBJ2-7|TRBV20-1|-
TGCAGTGCTAGGAAGGAAGACCACGAGCAGTACTTC
CSARKEDHEQYF
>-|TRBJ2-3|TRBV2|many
TGTGCCAGCAGTGAGAGCCTAGCTGCAGATACGCAGTATTTT
CASSESLAADTQYF
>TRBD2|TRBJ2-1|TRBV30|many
TGTGCCTGGGGCAAGGGACTAGCGGGAAGGGATGAGCAGTTCTTC
CAWGKGLAGRDEQFF
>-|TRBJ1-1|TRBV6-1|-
TGTGCCAGCACCATACAGGGAAGCACTGAAGCTTTCTTT
CASTIQGSTEAFF
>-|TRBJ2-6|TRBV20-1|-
TGCAGTGCTAGCCTCGGGGGACGAAAGAGCTCTGGGGCCAACGTCCTGACTTTC
CSASLGGRKSSGANVLTF
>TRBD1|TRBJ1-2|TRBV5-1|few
TGCGCCAGCAGCTCGCTACAAACAGGGGATGGCTACACCTTC
CASSSLQTGDGYTF
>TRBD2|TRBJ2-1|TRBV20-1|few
TGCAGTGCTAATAACCGGTGGCGGGAGTCCTACAATGAGCAGTTCTTC
CSANNRWRESYNEQFF
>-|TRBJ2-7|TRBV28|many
TGTGCCAGCAGCCCCGGAGGGGAGCAGTACTTC
CASSPGGEQYF
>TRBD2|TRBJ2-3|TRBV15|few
TGTGCCACCAGCAGAGCGGGGCTAGCGGGAGTGGATACGCAGTATTTT
CATSRAGLAGVDTQYF
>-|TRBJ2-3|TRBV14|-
TGTGCCAGCAGCCAAGATCACACCGGGGCGCAGTATTTT
CASSQDHTGAQYF
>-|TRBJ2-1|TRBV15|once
TGTGCCACCAGCCCGGAGGGGGGGCCGGGACAGCAGTTCTTC
CATSPEGGPGQQFF
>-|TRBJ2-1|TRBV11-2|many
TGTGCCAGCAGCTCAAACGGAGCGGGCCCTAGCTCCTACAATGAGCAGTTCTTC
CASSSNGAGPSSYNEQFF
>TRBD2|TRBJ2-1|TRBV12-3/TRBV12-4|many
TGTGCCAGCTGTTCGGCGACTAGCTTCGGGGATGAGCAGTTCTTC
CASCSATSFGDEQFF
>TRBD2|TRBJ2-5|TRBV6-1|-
TGTGCCAGCAGTGAAGCACTAGCGGGCCCTCAAGAGACCCAGTACTTC
CASSEALAGPQETQYF
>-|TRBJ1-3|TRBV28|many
TGTGCCAGCAGTCTCAGGGTAGACGCCGTGGGAAACACCATATATTTT
CASSLRVDAVGNTIYF
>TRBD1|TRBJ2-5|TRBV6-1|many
TGTGCCAGCAGTGCCGGACAGGGGGAGACCCAGTACTTC
CASSAGQGETQYF
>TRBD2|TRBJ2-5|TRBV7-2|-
TGTGCCAGCAGCTTAGCTGCGGGAGGGTATCAAGAGACCCAGTGCTTC
CASSLAAGGYQETQCF
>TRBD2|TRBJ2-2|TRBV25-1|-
TGTGCCAGTGAAAAGCGGGAGAACACCGGGGAGCTGTTTTTT
CASEKRENTGELFF
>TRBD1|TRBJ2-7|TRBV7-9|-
TGTGCCAGCAGTTACCCGGGACAGGGCTCCTACGAGCAGTACTTC
CASSYPGQGSYEQYF
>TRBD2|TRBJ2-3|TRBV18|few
TGTGCCAGCTCACCGCGTTCTAGCGGGAGAAGAGATACGCAGTATTTT
CASSPRSSGRRDTQYF
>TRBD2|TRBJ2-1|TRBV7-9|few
TGTGCCAGCTCAGCCGGGGGGGAGCAGTTCTTC
CASSAGGEQFF
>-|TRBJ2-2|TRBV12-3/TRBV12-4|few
TGTGCCAGCAGGCAATCCGGGGCCGGGGAGCTGTTTTTT
CASRQSGAGELFF
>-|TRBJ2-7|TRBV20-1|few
TGCAGTGCTAGATCCCCGGCGAAGCCCTACGAGCAGTACTTC
CSARSPAKPYEQYF
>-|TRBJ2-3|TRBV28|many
TGTGCCAGCAGTTTCGGGGGGCCCACAGATACGCAGTATTTT
CASSFGGPTDTQYF
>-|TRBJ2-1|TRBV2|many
TGTGCCAGCAGATCCGCTAGGGCCTATGAGCAGTTCTTC
CASRSARAYEQFF